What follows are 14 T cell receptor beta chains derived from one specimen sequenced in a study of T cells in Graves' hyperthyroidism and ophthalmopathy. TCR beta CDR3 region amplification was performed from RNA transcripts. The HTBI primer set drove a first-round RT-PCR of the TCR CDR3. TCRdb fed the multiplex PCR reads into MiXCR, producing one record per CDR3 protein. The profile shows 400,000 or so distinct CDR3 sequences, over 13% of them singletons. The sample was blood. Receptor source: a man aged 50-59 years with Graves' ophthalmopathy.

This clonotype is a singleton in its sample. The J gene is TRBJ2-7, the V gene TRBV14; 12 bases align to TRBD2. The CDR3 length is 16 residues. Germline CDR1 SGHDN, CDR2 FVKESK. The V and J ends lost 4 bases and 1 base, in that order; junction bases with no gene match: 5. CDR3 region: CASSPWTSGISYEQYF. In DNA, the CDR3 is TGTGCCAGCAGCCCCTGGACTAGCGGGATTTCCTACGAGCAGTACTTC.

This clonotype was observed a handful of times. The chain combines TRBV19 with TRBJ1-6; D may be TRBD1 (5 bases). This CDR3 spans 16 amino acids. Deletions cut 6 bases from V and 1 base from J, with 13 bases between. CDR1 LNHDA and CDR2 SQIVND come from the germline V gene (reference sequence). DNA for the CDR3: TGTGCCAGTAGCAACATCCAGGGATCCTATAATTCACCCCTCCACTTT. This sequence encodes CASSNIQGSYNSPLHF.

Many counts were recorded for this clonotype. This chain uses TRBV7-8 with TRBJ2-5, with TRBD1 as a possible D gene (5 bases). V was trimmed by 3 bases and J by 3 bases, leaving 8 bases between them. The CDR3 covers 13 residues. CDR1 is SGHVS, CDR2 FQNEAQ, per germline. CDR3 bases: TGTGCCAGCAGCTTCCTAGGGGAAGAGACCCAGTACTTC. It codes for CASSFLGEETQYF.

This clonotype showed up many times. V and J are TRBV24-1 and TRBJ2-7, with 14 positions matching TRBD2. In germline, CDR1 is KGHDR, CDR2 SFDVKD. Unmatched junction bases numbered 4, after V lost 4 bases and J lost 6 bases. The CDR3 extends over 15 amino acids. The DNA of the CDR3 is TGTGCCACCAGTGAGGGGGGACTAGCGGGAGCCGAGCAGTACTTC. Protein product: CATSEGGLAGAEQYF.

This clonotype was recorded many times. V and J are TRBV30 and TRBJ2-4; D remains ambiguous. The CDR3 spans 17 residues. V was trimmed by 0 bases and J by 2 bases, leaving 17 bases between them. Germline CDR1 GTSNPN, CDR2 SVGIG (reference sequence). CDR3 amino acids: CAWSVLGTLLTKNIQYF. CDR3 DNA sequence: TGTGCCTGGAGTGTACTGGGAACTCTTCTGACCAAAAACATTCAGTACTTC.

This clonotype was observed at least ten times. The CDR3 region has the DNA TGTGCCAGTAGTATGACTAGCGGGTCGGTCGAGCAGTACTTC. It codes for CASSMTSGSVEQYF. This chain connects TRBV19 to TRBJ2-7; 10 nucleotides match TRBD2. There are 14 residues in the CDR3. The ends lost 3 bases at V and 6 bases at J; junction bases unmatched: 5. CDR1 is LNHDA and CDR2 is SQIVND in the germline V gene (reference sequence).

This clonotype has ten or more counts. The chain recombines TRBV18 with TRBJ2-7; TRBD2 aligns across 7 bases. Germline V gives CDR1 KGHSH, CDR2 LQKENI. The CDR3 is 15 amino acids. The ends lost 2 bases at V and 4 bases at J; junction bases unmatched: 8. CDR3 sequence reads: CASSPVRTGRYEQYF. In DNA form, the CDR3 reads TGTGCCAGCTCACCAGTACGTACCGGGAGGTACGAGCAGTACTTC.

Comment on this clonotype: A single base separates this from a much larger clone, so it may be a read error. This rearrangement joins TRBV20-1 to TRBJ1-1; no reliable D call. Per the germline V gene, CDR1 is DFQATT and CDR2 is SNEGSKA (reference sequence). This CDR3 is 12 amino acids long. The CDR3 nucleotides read TGCGGTGCTACCAAAGGGCCTATTGAAGCTTTCTTT. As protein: CGATKGPIEAFF.

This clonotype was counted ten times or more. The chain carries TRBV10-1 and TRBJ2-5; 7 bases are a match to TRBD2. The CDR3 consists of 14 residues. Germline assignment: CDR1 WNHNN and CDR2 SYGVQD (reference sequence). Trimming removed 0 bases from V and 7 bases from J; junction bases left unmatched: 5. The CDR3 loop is CASSESPGGGTQYF. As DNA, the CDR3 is TGCGCCAGCAGTGAGTCCCCGGGAGGAGGGACCCAGTACTTC.

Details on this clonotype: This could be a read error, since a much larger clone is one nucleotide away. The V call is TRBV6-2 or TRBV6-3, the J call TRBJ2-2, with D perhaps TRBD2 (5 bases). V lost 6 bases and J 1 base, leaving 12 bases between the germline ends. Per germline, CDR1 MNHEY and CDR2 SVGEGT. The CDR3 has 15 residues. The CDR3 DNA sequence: TGTGCCAGCAGCCCAGCGGTCGGGAACACCGGGGAGCTGTTTTTT. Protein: CASSPAVGNTGELFF.

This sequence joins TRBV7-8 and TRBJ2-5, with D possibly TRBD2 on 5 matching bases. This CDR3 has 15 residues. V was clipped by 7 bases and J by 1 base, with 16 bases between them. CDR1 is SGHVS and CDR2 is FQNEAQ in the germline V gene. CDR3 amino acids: CASTEGGGLQETQYF. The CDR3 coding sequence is TGTGCCAGCACCGAAGGAGGCGGGCTCCAAGAGACCCAGTACTTC.

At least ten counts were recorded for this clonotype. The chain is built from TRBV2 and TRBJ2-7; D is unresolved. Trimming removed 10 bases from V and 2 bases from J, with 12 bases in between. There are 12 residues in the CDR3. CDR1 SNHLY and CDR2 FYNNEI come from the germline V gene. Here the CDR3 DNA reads TGTGCCACTGGTGGCAGAACCTACGAGCAGTACTTC. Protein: CATGGRTYEQYF.

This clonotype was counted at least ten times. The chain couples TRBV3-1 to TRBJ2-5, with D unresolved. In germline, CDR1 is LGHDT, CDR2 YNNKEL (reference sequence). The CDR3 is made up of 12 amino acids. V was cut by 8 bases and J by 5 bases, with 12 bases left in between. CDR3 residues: CASGAVEETQYF. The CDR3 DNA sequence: TGTGCCAGCGGAGCAGTTGAGGAGACCCAGTACTTC.

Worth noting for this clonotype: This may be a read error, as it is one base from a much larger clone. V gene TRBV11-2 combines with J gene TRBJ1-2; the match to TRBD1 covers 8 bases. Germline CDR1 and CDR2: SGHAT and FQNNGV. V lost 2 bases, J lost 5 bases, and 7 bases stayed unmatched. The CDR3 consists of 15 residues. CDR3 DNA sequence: TGTGCCAGCAGCTTAACTGGGACAGGCCAGTATGGCTACACCTTC. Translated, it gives CASSLTGTGQYGYTF.